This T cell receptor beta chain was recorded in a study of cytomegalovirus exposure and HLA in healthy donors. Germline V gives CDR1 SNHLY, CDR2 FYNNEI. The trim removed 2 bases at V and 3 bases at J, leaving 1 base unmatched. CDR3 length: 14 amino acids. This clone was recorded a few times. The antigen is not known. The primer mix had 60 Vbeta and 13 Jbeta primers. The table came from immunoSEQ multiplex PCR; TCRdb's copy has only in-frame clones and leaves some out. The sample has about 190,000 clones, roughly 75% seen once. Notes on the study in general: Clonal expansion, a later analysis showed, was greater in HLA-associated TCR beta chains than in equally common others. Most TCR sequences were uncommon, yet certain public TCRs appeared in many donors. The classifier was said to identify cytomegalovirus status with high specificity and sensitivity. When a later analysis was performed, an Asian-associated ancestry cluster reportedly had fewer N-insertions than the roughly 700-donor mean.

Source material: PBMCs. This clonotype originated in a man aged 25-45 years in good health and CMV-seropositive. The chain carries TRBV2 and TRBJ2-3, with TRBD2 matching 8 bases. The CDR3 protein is CASSETSGTDTQYF. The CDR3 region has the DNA TGTGCCAGCAGTGAAACTAGCGGAACAGATACGCAGTATTTT.